Below, 27 T cell receptor beta chains from the same sample are listed, as sequenced in a study of cytomegalovirus exposure and HLA in healthy donors. PCR amplification relied on 60 Vbeta primers (plus 13 Jbeta primers). Only in-frame clones appear in the TCRdb table, and some are missing; sequencing was by immunoSEQ multiplex PCR. The repertoire holds roughly 180,000 clones, with around 80% as singletons. Sequencing used PBMCs. These receptors all stem from a female donor in good health and CMV-seronegative.

V and J are TRBV5-1 and TRBJ2-1; TRBD2 matches at 8 bases. Germline CDR1 SGHRS, CDR2 YFSETQ. J gave up 9 bases and V 0 bases, and 8 bases lay outside the gene matches. There are 15 residues in the CDR3. The CDR3 region is CASSLGRGGPGEQFF. The CDR3, as DNA: TGCGCCAGCAGCTTGGGTCGGGGGGGGCCAGGTGAGCAGTTCTTC.

The J gene is TRBJ1-3, the V gene TRBV15; D is undetermined. Germline V gene data show CDR1 as LNHNV and CDR2 as YYDKDF (reference sequence). This CDR3 is built from 16 residues. Trimming removed 0 bases at V and 0 bases at J, with 9 bases between. CDR3 DNA: TGTGCCACCAGCAGAGATGGGTGGAGCTCTGGAAACACCATATATTTT. Amino acids: CATSRDGWSSGNTIYF.

The chain couples TRBV6-6 to TRBJ1-5; D is unresolved. Germline CDR1 MNHNY, CDR2 SVGAGI (reference sequence). The CDR3 has 15 amino acids. V lost 0 bases and J lost 5, with 11 bases in between. CDR3 coding DNA: TGTGCCAGCAGTTACTCGGGAGGTGGCGATCAGCCCCAGCATTTT. Its translation: CASSYSGGGDQPQHF.

The chain couples TRBV2 to TRBJ1-2, with D hard to call. The CDR3 runs 13 residues. CDR1 and CDR2 from the germline V gene are SNHLY and FYNNEI. The germline V and J ends were trimmed by 4 bases and 7 bases, with 13 bases remaining between them. The CDR3 nucleotides read TGTGCCAGCAGTGTGACTTCTCCCGGTGGCTACACCTTC. It encodes CASSVTSPGGYTF. The full variable domain, with the rest looked up from reference TRBV2 and TRBJ1-2, is EPEVTQTPSHQVTQMGQEVILRCVPISNHLYFYWYRQILGQKVEFLVSFYNNEISEKSEIFDDQFSVERPDGSNFTLKIRSTKLEDSAMYFCASSVTSPGGYTFGSGTRLTVV.

This clone was observed a few times. The chain has TRBV18 and TRBJ2-6, with 8 bases that match TRBD1. CDR3 length: 12 residues. The trim removed 6 bases at V and 11 bases at J, leaving 3 bases unmatched. CDR1 is KGHSH, CDR2 LQKENI, per germline. For the CDR3, the DNA is TGTGCCAGCTCCCCAGGGGGCGACGTCCTGACTTTC. Protein sequence: CASSPGGDVLTF.

Turning to this clone: One junction end does not reproduce the germline sequence, and a read error may be involved. The chain joins TRBV7-9 to TRBJ1-1; no firm D call. CDR1 is SEHNR and CDR2 is FQNEAQ in the germline V gene (reference sequence). This CDR3 region has 14 residues. CDR3 sequence: CASSLAAGITEVFF. The DNA for the CDR3 is TGTGCCAGCAGCTTAGCAGCCGGGATCACTGAAGTTTTCTTT.

This clone was seen more than once but under ten times. The V gene is TRBV11-2, the J gene TRBJ1-6, with D hard to call. Looked up from germline, CDR1 is SGHAT and CDR2 is FQNNGV. The CDR3 runs to 15 residues. V lost 6 bases and J 5 bases, leaving 14 bases between the germline ends. The CDR3 bases are TGTGCCAGCAGTTCAACTACATACGATAATTCACCCCTCCACTTT. Translating gives CASSSTTYDNSPLHF. The variable domain in full, completed from reference TRBV11-2 and TRBJ1-6, reads EAGVAQSPRYKIIEKRQSVAFWCNPISGHATLYWYQQILGQGPKLLIQFQNNGVVDDSQLPKDRFSAERLKGVDSTLKIQPAKLEDSAVYLCASSSTTYDNSPLHFGNGTRLTVT.

This chain links TRBV4-3 with TRBJ1-5, with D possibly TRBD1 on 6 matching bases. CDR1 is LGHNA, CDR2 YSLEER, per germline. The CDR3 loop spans 16 amino acids. Trimming removed 2 bases at V and 8 bases at J, with 19 bases between. The CDR3 DNA reads as TGCGCCAGCAGCCAAAGATTACAGGGAAACGCTGAGCCCCAGCATTTT. This encodes CASSQRLQGNAEPQHF.

The chain couples TRBV18 to TRBJ2-4; 11 bases line up with TRBD1. The length of the CDR3 is 16 residues. The V gene end was trimmed by 6 bases and the J gene end by 5 bases; junction bases not matched to a gene: 9. Looked up from germline, CDR1 is KGHSH and CDR2 is LQKENI. In nucleotides, the CDR3 is TGTGCCAGCTCTCCGCGGACAGGGGGCGTCGAAAACATTCAGTACTTC. It yields the protein CASSPRTGGVENIQYF.

This CDR3 is CASSREGTSGKETQYF. The CDR3 DNA is TGTGCCAGCAGTCGCGAAGGGACTAGCGGAAAAGAGACCCAGTACTTC. The chain links TRBV5-8 to TRBJ2-5, with 11 bases lining up with TRBD2. The CDR3 consists of 16 residues. V lost 5 bases, J lost 3 bases, and 9 bases stayed unmatched. CDR1 SGHTS and CDR2 YDEGEE come from the germline V gene.

This clone was observed a single time. The chain links TRBV28 to TRBJ1-5; D unclear. Deletions cut 1 base from V and 6 bases from J, with 10 bases between. The CDR3 extends over 14 amino acids. CDR1 is MDHEN and CDR2 is SYDVKM in the germline V gene. For the CDR3, the DNA is TGTGCCAGCAGTTTATCTCTTTCAGTTCAGCCCCAGCATTTT. As protein: CASSLSLSVQPQHF.

The chain has TRBV5-1 and TRBJ1-2; 12 bases are shared with TRBD1. CDR1 is SGHRS and CDR2 is YFSETQ in the germline V gene. The CDR3 runs 20 residues. Losses at the gene ends were 0 bases for V and 3 bases for J; bases not matched to a gene: 15. CDR3 amino acids: CASSLAPQGTGGAGDYGYTF. DNA of the CDR3: TGCGCCAGCAGCTTGGCCCCTCAGGGGACAGGGGGCGCTGGGGACTATGGCTACACCTTC.

This rearrangement joins TRBV5-6 to TRBJ2-5, with 9 bases matching TRBD2. This CDR3 is 14 amino acids long. V lost 1 base, J lost 5 bases, and 3 bases stayed unmatched. From germline, CDR1 is SGHDT and CDR2 YYEEEE. The CDR3 sequence: CASSLTSGQETQYF. In nucleotides, the CDR3 is TGTGCCAGCAGCTTGACTAGCGGGCAGGAGACCCAGTACTTC.

This chain connects TRBV5-1 to TRBJ2-1; 16 nucleotides align to TRBD2. The trim removed 5 bases at V and 2 bases at J, leaving 4 bases unmatched. Germline CDR1 is SGHRS and CDR2 is YFSETQ. The CDR3 spans 17 residues. The CDR3 is CASRVGTSGGAYNEQFF. The CDR3 DNA reads TGCGCCAGCAGGGTCGGGACTAGCGGGGGGGCCTACAATGAGCAGTTCTTC.

The rearrangement joins TRBV30 to TRBJ2-5, with D unclear. Trimming shortened V by 2 bases and J by 6 bases, and 7 bases separated the two germline ends. Germline CDR1 GTSNPN, CDR2 SVGIG (reference sequence). The CDR3 loop spans 11 amino acids. Here the CDR3 DNA reads TGTGCCTGGAGTTTTGGGCAGACCCAGTACTTC. This encodes CAWSFGQTQYF.

The V call is TRBV7-9, the J call TRBJ2-7; TRBD1 matches at 8 bases. Trimming at V came to 5 bases and at J to 2 bases, leaving 5 bases not matched to a gene. Germline V gene sequence: CDR1 SEHNR, CDR2 FQNEAQ (reference sequence). The CDR3 is made up of 14 amino acids. CDR3 DNA: TGTGCCAGCAGCCAGGGGGACAGGCCCTACGAGCAGTACTTC. It is translated as CASSQGDRPYEQYF. The whole variable domain, filled in from reference TRBV7-9 and TRBJ2-7, reads DTGVSQNPRHKITKRGQNVTFRCDPISEHNRLYWYRQTLGQGPEFLTYFQNEAQLEKSRLLSDRFSAERPKGSFSTLEIQRTEQGDSAMYLCASSQGDRPYEQYFGPGTRLTVT.

This chain uses TRBV28 with TRBJ1-4, with 11 nucleotides matching TRBD1. Per germline, CDR1 MDHEN and CDR2 SYDVKM. The CDR3 contains 14 residues. V shed 6 bases, J shed 10 bases, and the junction held 7 bases outside the gene matches. The CDR3 sequence is CASRNGQGASKLFF. CDR3 bases: TGTGCCAGCAGGAATGGACAGGGGGCGTCAAAACTGTTTTTT. The full variable domain, completed using reference TRBV28 and TRBJ1-4, is DVKVTQSSRYLVKRTGEKVFLECVQDMDHENMFWYRQDPGLGLRLIYFSYDVKMKEKGDIPEGYSVSREKKERFSLILESASTNQTSMYLCASRNGQGASKLFFGSGTQLSVL.

This clone was observed a few times. The rearrangement joins TRBV7-3 to TRBJ2-3; 9 bases agree with TRBD1. Trimming took 4 bases from V and 14 from J; bases not matched to a gene: 10. The length of the CDR3 is 13 residues. CDR1 and CDR2 (germline): SGHTA, FQGTGA. CDR3 DNA sequence: TGTGCCAGCAGCTCCGGACAGGGGAGGAACCTGTATTTT. It yields the protein CASSSGQGRNLYF. The complete variable domain, with remaining parts taken from reference TRBV7-3 and TRBJ2-3, reads GAGVSQTPSNKVTEKGKYVELRCDPISGHTALYWYRQSLGQGPEFLIYFQGTGAADDSGLPNDRFFAVRPEGSVSTLKIQRTERGDSAVYLCASSSGQGRNLYFGPGTRLTVL.

The CDR3 here is CASSSKGGWNEQFF. The CDR3 DNA follows: TGCGCCAGCAGCTCCAAAGGGGGCTGGAATGAGCAGTTCTTC. The genes are TRBV5-1 and TRBJ2-1; 7 bases fit TRBD1. This CDR3 spans 14 amino acids. V trimming: 3 bases; J trimming: 7 bases; junction bases outside the gene matches: 7. Germline-derived CDR1 and CDR2 are SGHRS and YFSETQ.

The chain carries TRBV7-2 and TRBJ2-1; 8 nucleotides match TRBD1. The junction had 6 bases not matched to a gene; V was cut back by 1 base and J by 13 bases. Germline CDR1 reads SGHTA; CDR2 reads FQGNSA. The CDR3 is 13 residues long. In nucleotides, the CDR3 is TGTGCCAGCAGCTTAGAGCGAGGACAGGGACAGTTCTTC. Residues: CASSLERGQGQFF. The full variable domain, with the rest looked up from reference TRBV7-2 and TRBJ2-1, is GAGVSQSPSNKVTEKGKDVELRCDPISGHTALYWYRQSLGQGLEFLIYFQGNSAPDKSGLPSDRFSAERTGGSVSTLTIQRTQQEDSAVYLCASSLERGQGQFFGPGTRLTVL.

J is TRBJ1-3 and V is TRBV27, with 7 bases matching TRBD1. This CDR3 comprises 15 residues. Trimming at V came to 9 bases and at J to 2 bases, leaving 10 bases not matched to a gene. Germline values: CDR1 MNHEY, CDR2 SMNVEV (reference sequence). This CDR3 is CASKELTGAGNTIYF. The CDR3 DNA sequence: TGTGCCAGTAAAGAATTAACAGGGGCTGGAAACACCATATATTTT.

The rearrangement uses TRBV7-6 and TRBJ2-5; D is perhaps TRBD1 (6 bases). Germline V lookup: CDR1 SGHVS, CDR2 FNYEAQ. This CDR3 is built from 15 residues. The ends were cut back, 4 bases at V and 5 bases at J, with 17 bases in the middle. For the CDR3, the DNA is TGTGCCAGCAGCTGGGCAGAGGGGGTCGGGGAGACCCAGTACTTC. Encoded protein: CASSWAEGVGETQYF.

The chain couples TRBV7-3 to TRBJ1-1, with D perhaps TRBD1 (5 bases). The germline V and J ends were trimmed by 3 bases and 3 bases, with 11 bases remaining between them. Germline values: CDR1 SGHTA, CDR2 FQGTGA. The CDR3 spans 14 residues. The CDR3 reads CASSLSDKYTEAFF. Here the CDR3 DNA reads TGTGCCAGCAGCTTGTCGGACAAGTACACTGAAGCTTTCTTT. The full variable domain, its missing parts supplied by reference TRBV7-3 and TRBJ1-1, is GAGVSQTPSNKVTEKGKYVELRCDPISGHTALYWYRQSLGQGPEFLIYFQGTGAADDSGLPNDRFFAVRPEGSVSTLKIQRTERGDSAVYLCASSLSDKYTEAFFGQGTRLTVV.

This chain uses TRBV10-2 with TRBJ2-7; 13 nucleotides align to TRBD2. The CDR3 covers 16 residues. Germline CDR1 is WSHSY and CDR2 is SAAADI. V trimming: 6 bases; J trimming: 3 bases; junction bases outside the gene matches: 8. Here the CDR3 DNA reads TGCGCCAGCAGCCCAGGGACTAGCGGGACCGTCTACGAGCAGTACTTC. Amino acids: CASSPGTSGTVYEQYF.

The chain employs TRBV19 and TRBJ1-2; 9 nucleotides agree with TRBD1. Germline CDR1 is LNHDA and CDR2 is SQIVND (reference sequence). The CDR3 is 14 residues long. V shed 4 bases and J 7 bases; nucleotides not matched to a gene: 7. The CDR3 reads CASSKSGQGFGYTF. The CDR3 region has the DNA TGTGCCAGTAGTAAATCGGGACAGGGATTTGGCTACACCTTC.

The rearrangement links TRBV18 to TRBJ2-7, with D maybe TRBD1 (5 bases). Germline V lookup: CDR1 KGHSH, CDR2 LQKENI. Trimming removed 4 bases at V and 2 bases at J, with 9 bases between. The CDR3 has 13 residues. In DNA, the CDR3 is TGTGCCAGCTCACTGGGGCTGGCCTACGAGCAGTACTTC. It specifies CASSLGLAYEQYF.

V usage is TRBV18 and J usage is TRBJ1-1; TRBD1 might be the D (5 bases). The CDR3 contains 13 residues. V was pared by 3 bases and J by 11 bases, with 16 bases between. From germline, CDR1 is KGHSH and CDR2 LQKENI. The CDR3 protein is CASSPKPSGFAFF. The CDR3, as DNA: TGTGCCAGCTCACCGAAACCTTCAGGGTTTGCTTTCTTT.